This TCR beta chain was identified in a study of regulatory T cells in long-lasting Graves disease. The study's findings and limits: There was favoring of TRBV28, TRBJ1-2 and TRBJ2-5 in persistent disease.

The CDR3 runs to 13 residues. Germline CDR1 and CDR2: SQVTM and ANQGSEA. Unmatched junction bases numbered 7, after V lost 4 bases and J lost 6 bases. The TCR beta library used iRepertoire HTBI primers with Arm-PCR amplification of CDR3. TCRdb called the multiplex PCR reads again in MiXCR, with one record for every CDR3 protein. In the table there are under 450,000 distinct CDR3 sequences, roughly 16% of which are singletons. Described time point: newly diagnosed GD, antithyroid drugs for less than 3 months. Extracted PBMC RNA gave rise to the TCR library. Regarding this clonotype: Its cognate antigen is unknown. A much larger clonotype is one base distant, so this may be a read error.

A further study also used this sample, focusing on T cells in Graves' hyperthyroidism and ophthalmopathy.

The receptor comes from a woman aged 18 to 35 with Graves disease. The V and J genes are TRBV29-1 and TRBJ2-7; 9 bases align to TRBD1. The sequencing used peripheral blood mononuclear cells (PBMCs), collected at new diagnosis, from a patient treated with antithyroid drugs. The CDR3 spells CSVVLGQGGEQYF. The CDR3 region has the DNA TGCAGCGTTGTGCTGGGACAGGGCGGCGAGCAGTACTTC.